Below, 27 T cell receptor beta chains from the same sample are listed, as sequenced in a study of beta chain features in type 1 diabetes. cDNA synthesis used the whole RNA isolate, giving expressed TCRB sequences. TCRdb's table, derived via immunoSEQ multiplex PCR, lists solely in-frame clones and lacks some. The sample lists fewer than 900,000 clones, 15% to 20% occurring once. The sample consisted of naive CD4+ T cells from blood. These receptors all stem from a woman under 30 in good health.

The rearrangement uses TRBV6-6 and TRBJ2-5; unclear D gene. V lost 5 bases and J 1 base, leaving 2 bases between the germline ends. This CDR3 contains 11 residues. Germline CDR1 and CDR2: MNHNY and SVGAGI (reference sequence). CDR3 in amino acids: CASSAQETQYF. The CDR3 region has the DNA TGTGCCAGCAGTGCCCAAGAGACCCAGTACTTC.

This clone was observed a few times. V is TRBV6-5 and J is TRBJ2-2; D uncertain. Per the germline V gene, CDR1 is MNHEY and CDR2 is SVGAGI. The V end was cut by 3 bases, the J end by 4 bases, with 12 bases between. There are 15 residues in the CDR3. CDR3 protein: CASSYSLGSTGELFF. The CDR3, as DNA: TGTGCCAGCAGTTATTCTCTGGGGTCCACCGGGGAGCTGTTTTTT.

The CDR3 nucleotides are TGTGCCAGCAGCTTACACCACACAGATACGCAGTATTTT. Translating it yields CASSLHHTDTQYF. The chain uses TRBV7-2 and TRBJ2-3; D gene ambiguous. CDR1 is SGHTA and CDR2 is FQGNSA in the germline V gene. V was cut by 2 bases and J by 2 bases, with 5 bases left in between. This CDR3 has 13 amino acids.

This clone has a handful of counts. The rearrangement links TRBV5-1 to TRBJ2-1; 10 nucleotides match TRBD2. This CDR3 contains 16 residues. V was clipped by 6 bases and J by 7 bases; unmatched bases: 13. CDR1 and CDR2 (germline): SGHRS, YFSETQ. CDR3 nucleotide sequence: TGCGCCAGCACTTTCACTAGCGGGATAGCGATTAATGAGCAGTTCTTC. It codes for CASTFTSGIAINEQFF. The full variable domain, rest sourced from reference TRBV5-1 and TRBJ2-1, is KAGVTQTPRYLIKTRGQQVTLSCSPISGHRSVSWYQQTPGQGLQFLFEYFSETQRNKGNFPGRFSGRQFSNSRSEMNVSTLELGDSALYLCASTFTSGIAINEQFFGPGTRLTVL.

This clone was detected ten times or more. The chain recombines TRBV10-3 with TRBJ2-4; D unresolved. The CDR3 loop spans 13 amino acids. The germline CDR1 and CDR2 sequences are ENHRY and SYGVKD. The germline V and J ends were trimmed by 3 bases and 9 bases, with 12 bases remaining between them. The DNA of the CDR3 is TGTGCCATCAGTGATCTGGGAACGGGCATTCAGTACTTC. Its protein is CAISDLGTGIQYF.

The genes are TRBV5-6 and TRBJ2-1; TRBD2 aligns across 10 bases. V trimming: 0 bases; J trimming: 10 bases; junction bases outside the gene matches: 10. From germline, CDR1 is SGHDT and CDR2 YYEEEE. CDR3 length: 16 amino acids. The CDR3 DNA follows: TGTGCCAGCAGCTTGGGAGCGGGAGGGCCACGTGGGGAGCAGTTCTTC. This translates into CASSLGAGGPRGEQFF.

V usage is TRBV29-1 and J usage is TRBJ2-1; D call uncertain. The CDR3 is 13 residues long. Germline V gives CDR1 SQVTM, CDR2 ANQGSEA. In nucleotides, the CDR3 is TGCAGTTACAGACTTAGCTCCTACAATGAGCAGTTCTTC. This codes for CSYRLSSYNEQFF.

A few counts support this clone. The J gene is TRBJ1-3, the V gene TRBV15; TRBD1 is a possible D gene (6 bases). The CDR3 covers 15 residues. V was pared by 8 bases and J by 1 base, with 15 bases between. CDR1 and CDR2 (germline): LNHNV, YYDKDF (reference sequence). The CDR3 protein is CATLSQGKSGNTIYF. DNA for the CDR3: TGTGCCACCCTGTCCCAGGGGAAGTCTGGAAACACCATATATTTT.

This clone has only a few counts. V is TRBV7-2 and J is TRBJ2-1; 8 nucleotides align to TRBD2. The CDR3 sequence is 15 residues long. The V segment lost 5 bases and the J segment 7 bases; nucleotides outside the gene matches: 10. Germline loops: CDR1 SGHTA, CDR2 FQGNSA. The chain's CDR3 is CASSHRASGGNEQFF. The CDR3, as DNA: TGTGCCAGCAGCCACCGAGCTTCGGGAGGGAATGAGCAGTTCTTC.

This clone was detected a few times. This chain connects TRBV28 to TRBJ2-7; 8 bases are a match to TRBD1. The CDR3 consists of 16 residues. After removal of 4 bases from V and 5 bases from J, the junction contained 13 bases not matched to a gene. The germline V gene encodes CDR1 MDHEN and CDR2 SYDVKM. The CDR3 is CASSSQGANNRDEQYF. CDR3 bases: TGTGCCAGCAGTTCCCAGGGGGCGAATAACAGGGACGAGCAGTACTTC. Looking up the rest from reference TRBV28 and TRBJ2-7 gives the full variable domain: DVKVTQSSRYLVKRTGEKVFLECVQDMDHENMFWYRQDPGLGLRLIYFSYDVKMKEKGDIPEGYSVSREKKERFSLILESASTNQTSMYLCASSSQGANNRDEQYFGPGTRLTVT.

The V gene is TRBV28, the J gene TRBJ2-5; D ambiguous. Trimming removed 4 bases from V and 4 bases from J, with 16 bases in between. This CDR3 region has 15 residues. Germline lookup yields CDR1 MDHEN and CDR2 SYDVKM. In DNA form, the CDR3 reads TGTGCCAGCAGTTCCAGTTCCGTCTCTGGAGAGACCCAGTACTTC. As protein: CASSSSSVSGETQYF.

This clone occurred a few times. The chain uses TRBV7-2 and TRBJ2-5; D is uncertain. The V gene's germline CDR1 is SGHTA and CDR2 FQGNSA. The V and J ends lost 1 base and 9 bases respectively, with 9 bases between them. CDR3 length: 12 residues. The chain's CDR3 is CASSLVLSAQYF. For the CDR3, the DNA is TGTGCCAGCAGCTTAGTCCTCTCGGCCCAGTACTTC.

A few counts support this clone. The rearrangement uses TRBV28 and TRBJ2-7; 8 nucleotides line up with TRBD1. Germline lookup yields CDR1 MDHEN and CDR2 SYDVKM. The V gene end was trimmed by 5 bases and the J gene end by 3 bases; junction bases not matched to a gene: 12. The CDR3 is 16 amino acids. The CDR3 region is CASSNPGQGGFYEQYF. In DNA form, the CDR3 reads TGTGCCAGCAGTAATCCAGGACAGGGTGGGTTCTACGAGCAGTACTTC.

This clone showed up just a few times. The chain is built from TRBV4-2 and TRBJ2-5; maybe TRBD2 (5 bases). The CDR3 runs 15 residues. The V gene lost 3 bases and the J gene lost 5 bases, with 16 bases spanning the gap. Germline CDR1 is LGHNA and CDR2 is YNFKEQ. In DNA, the CDR3 is TGTGCCAGCAGCCAGCGGCCTATTCCGGGGGAGACCCAGTACTTC. Amino acid sequence: CASSQRPIPGETQYF.

The CDR3 coding sequence is TGTGCCAGCAGCTTATTTAGGGGTCCGAACACCGGGGAGCTGTTTTTT. Residues: CASSLFRGPNTGELFF. The V and J genes are TRBV7-9 and TRBJ2-2; maybe TRBD1 (5 bases). V was clipped by 2 bases and J by 0 bases, with 10 bases between them. The germline V gene has CDR1 SEHNR and CDR2 FQNEAQ (reference sequence). The CDR3 sequence is 16 residues long.

Only a few counts were recorded for this clone. The junction shows a germline mismatch at one end, possibly a read error. CDR3 loop: CASSLGGLPAYEQYF. In DNA, the CDR3 is TGCGCCAGCAGTTTGGGGGGGCTCCCCGCCTACGAGCAGTACTTC. The chain joins TRBV5-1 to TRBJ2-7; possible D gene TRBD2, 7 bases. Looked up from germline, CDR1 is SGHRS and CDR2 is YFSETQ. This CDR3 comprises 15 residues.

In its sample, this clone was seen a few times. This chain links TRBV19 with TRBJ2-1, with TRBD2 matching 13 bases. Trimming removed 5 bases from V and 9 bases from J; junction bases left unmatched: 7. Germline loops: CDR1 LNHDA, CDR2 SQIVND (reference sequence). This CDR3 is built from 15 residues. In nucleotides, the CDR3 is TGTGCCAGTAGTGTGAGACTAGCGGGAGGAAGTGAGCAGTTCTTC. Its protein is CASSVRLAGGSEQFF.

Points on this clone: The sample holds other DNA sequences that translate to the same CDR3. The chain is built from TRBV18 and TRBJ1-2, with D possibly matching TRBD1 (6 bases). Trimming stripped 1 base from V and 4 bases from J, with 7 bases between. Germline CDR1 KGHSH, CDR2 LQKENI. This CDR3 contains 13 residues. The CDR3 DNA sequence: TGTGCCAGCTCACCACAGGGGGTCTATGGCTACACCTTC. Its translation: CASSPQGVYGYTF.

This rearrangement joins TRBV7-6 to TRBJ2-7; D unresolved. V was clipped by 5 bases and J by 1 base, with 18 bases between them. The CDR3 sequence is 16 residues long. Germline values: CDR1 SGHVS, CDR2 FNYEAQ. Written as DNA, the CDR3 is TGTGCCAGCAGCCCCCGGCCACAAGGGAAATCCTACGAGCAGTACTTC. Protein sequence: CASSPRPQGKSYEQYF.

CDR3 sequence (DNA): TGTGCCAGCAGCCAGGAACTAGGAGGTCGTACGCAGTATTTT. Protein: CASSQELGGRTQYF. This sequence joins TRBV4-2 and TRBJ2-3; D might be TRBD2 (5 bases). The CDR3 spans 14 residues. Looked up from germline, CDR1 is LGHNA and CDR2 is YNFKEQ. Deletions cut 3 bases from V and 8 bases from J, with 15 bases between.

The table lists this clone with a few counts. The gene calls are TRBV5-6 and TRBJ2-1; D ambiguous. The germline gives CDR1 SGHDT, CDR2 YYEEEE. Trimming removed 0 bases from V and 4 bases from J, with 5 bases in between. There are 13 residues in the CDR3. CDR3 sequence reads: CASSLGYYNEQFF. CDR3 DNA: TGTGCCAGCAGCTTGGGGTATTACAATGAGCAGTTCTTC.

This clone turned up a few times. This chain connects TRBV20-1 to TRBJ1-1, with D possibly being TRBD1 (5 bases). The CDR3 is made up of 10 amino acids. CDR1 is DFQATT, CDR2 SNEGSKA, per germline (reference sequence). CDR3 in DNA: TGCAACGGCATGGGGGCTGAAGCTTTCTTT. It codes for CNGMGAEAFF.

The chain links TRBV7-6 to TRBJ1-2, with 10 nucleotides matching TRBD1. Germline assignment: CDR1 SGHVS and CDR2 FNYEAQ. CDR3 length: 14 residues. The ends lost 1 base at V and 4 bases at J; junction bases unmatched: 0. CDR3 protein: CASSLGTGGYGYTF. The CDR3 region has the DNA TGTGCCAGCAGCTTAGGGACAGGGGGCTATGGCTACACCTTC.

Notes on this clone: Additional DNA sequences in this sample encode the identical CDR3. V usage is TRBV18 and J usage is TRBJ2-7; 11 nucleotides match TRBD1. The CDR3 has 14 amino acids. Trimming at V came to 3 bases and at J to 3 bases, leaving 1 base not matched to a gene. CDR1 KGHSH and CDR2 LQKENI come from the germline V gene. CDR3 loop: CASSPGTGGYEQYF. The CDR3 bases are TGTGCCAGCTCACCGGGGACAGGGGGCTACGAGCAGTACTTC.

CDR3 in amino acids: CASGPTVSYEQYF. CDR3 nucleotide sequence: TGCGCCAGCGGACCGACGGTCTCCTACGAGCAGTACTTC. This sequence joins TRBV10-2 and TRBJ2-7; D ambiguous. The CDR3 runs to 13 residues. Germline V CDR1 and CDR2: WSHSY, SAAADI. V dropped 8 bases and J dropped 0 bases, with 11 bases sitting between them.

This chain uses TRBV19 with TRBJ2-3, with a possible D match to TRBD1 (5 bases). The CDR3 is 12 amino acids. Trimming removed 5 bases from V and 4 bases from J, with 7 bases in between. The germline CDR1 and CDR2 sequences are LNHDA and SQIVND (reference sequence). This CDR3 reads CASSQGSDTQYF. CDR3 DNA: TGTGCCAGTAGTCAGGGTTCAGATACGCAGTATTTT. Full variable domain (outside the CDR3, taken from reference TRBV19 and TRBJ2-3): DGGITQSPKYLFRKEGQNVTLSCEQNLNHDAMYWYRQDPGQGLRLIYYSQIVNDFQKGDIAEGYSVSREKKESFPLTVTSAQKNPTAFYLCASSQGSDTQYFGPGTRLTVL.

There are a few counts of this clone. The V call is TRBV10-3, the J call TRBJ2-2; no firm D call. Looked up from germline, CDR1 is ENHRY and CDR2 is SYGVKD. Trimming pared 7 bases from V and 1 base from J, leaving 7 bases between. The CDR3 loop spans 13 amino acids. CDR3: CAINVGNTGELFF. The DNA for the CDR3 is TGTGCCATCAACGTAGGGAACACCGGGGAGCTGTTTTTT.